This TCR beta chain was identified during a study of cytomegalovirus exposure and HLA in healthy donors. On the study more broadly: The Caucasian-associated ancestry cluster held roughly 84% of roughly 400 genotyped donors.

Findings of the study overall: Only CMV serostatus was available as immune exposure information. A highly shared variant cluster was judged a likely technical artifact. In a later analysis, a missense DCLRE1C variant was linked to TCR beta V- and J-gene trimming.

PCR employed 60 Vbeta and 13 Jbeta primers. Repertoires were generated with immunoSEQ multiplex PCR, while TCRdb's copy carries only in-frame clones and drops some. The sample lists some 150,000 clones, around 80% seen once, with about 4.6% in the top ten. This clone came up a few times. Its antigen is unknown. The germline V gene encodes CDR1 SGHRS and CDR2 YFSETQ. CDR3 size: 16 residues. V lost 1 base and J lost 0, with 11 bases in between. The TCR originated in a man aged 40-50 years in good health and CMV-seronegative. Sequences were obtained from PBMCs. The V gene is TRBV5-1, the J gene TRBJ1-3; D is perhaps TRBD1 (6 bases). The CDR3 bases are TGCGCCAGCAGCTTGAACAGGGCTGACTCTGGAAACACCATATATTTT. Encoded protein: CASSLNRADSGNTIYF.